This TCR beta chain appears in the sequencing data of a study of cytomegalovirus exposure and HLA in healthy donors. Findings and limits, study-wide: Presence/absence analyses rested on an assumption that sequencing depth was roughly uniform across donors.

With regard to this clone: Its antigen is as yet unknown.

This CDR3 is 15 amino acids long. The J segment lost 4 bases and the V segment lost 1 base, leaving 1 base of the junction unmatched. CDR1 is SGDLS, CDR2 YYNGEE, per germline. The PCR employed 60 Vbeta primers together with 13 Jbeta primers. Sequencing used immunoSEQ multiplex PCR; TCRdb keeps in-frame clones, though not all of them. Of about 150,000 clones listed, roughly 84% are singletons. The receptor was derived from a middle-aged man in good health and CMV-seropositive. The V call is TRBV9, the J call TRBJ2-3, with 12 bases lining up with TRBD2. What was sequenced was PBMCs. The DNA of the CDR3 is TGTGCCAGCAGCGTATCTAGCGGGAGGGCAGATACGCAGTATTTT. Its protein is CASSVSSGRADTQYF.